This is a list of T cell receptor beta chains from one sample in a study of cytomegalovirus exposure and HLA in healthy donors. Assay: immunoSEQ multiplex PCR; the TCRdb copy retains only in-frame clones and omits some. The table records more than 110,000 clones, approximately 80% of them present only once. The sample comprised PBMCs. The receptors come from a male donor in good health and CMV-seronegative. CDR3s include the opening cysteine and the closing phenylalanine or tryptophan. D genes are given only for firm matches. Clone size is stated in some rows and not others, as once, few, many or a class when expanded.

TRBJ2-5	15	NA	TRBV4-1	TRBD2	CASTAKLADTETQYF	TGCGCCAGCACCGCAAAACTAGCGGACACAGAGACCCAGTACTTC
TRBJ2-3	15	NA	TRBV6-4	TRBD2	CASSDGTSGTDTQYF	TGTGCCAGCAGTGACGGGACTAGCGGGACAGATACGCAGTATTTT
TRBJ2-3	17	NA	TRBV5-4	TRBD2	CASSSVGGIAGADTQYF	TGTGCCAGCAGCTCGGTGGGCGGGATAGCGGGAGCAGATACGCAGTATTTT
TRBJ2-2	16	once	TRBV5-1	NA	CASSLVREFGTGELFF	TGCGCCAGCAGCTTGGTTAGGGAGTTCGGAACCGGGGAGCTGTTTTTT
TRBJ2-4	14	NA	TRBV11-1	TRBD1	CASSLGDRVDIQYF	TGTGCCAGCAGCTTAGGGGACAGGGTAGACATTCAGTACTTC
TRBJ1-6	14	NA	TRBV4-1	NA	CASSQVGSKSPLHF	TGCGCCAGCAGCCAAGTTGGCAGTAAATCACCCCTCCACTTT
TRBJ1-2	14	NA	TRBV25-1	TRBD1	CASSDWGTGGSYTF	TGTGCCAGCAGTGATTGGGGGACAGGGGGCAGCTACACCTTC
TRBJ2-7	16	NA	TRBV28	NA	CASSFPDRTLSYEQYF	TGTGCCAGCAGTTTCCCCGACAGGACGCTCTCCTACGAGCAGTACTTC
TRBJ2-1	16	NA	TRBV27	NA	CASSLFQGHQYNEQFF	TGTGCCAGCAGTTTATTCCAGGGCCACCAATACAATGAGCAGTTCTTC
TRBJ2-7	15	NA	TRBV29-1	TRBD1	CSVSSRGRGSYEQYF	TGCAGCGTTTCGAGCAGGGGGCGCGGGTCCTACGAGCAGTACTTC
TRBJ2-1	15	once	TRBV28	TRBD2	CANLDASGTYNEQFF	TGTGCCAACTTGGACGCTAGCGGGACCTACAATGAGCAGTTCTTC
TRBJ1-1	14	NA	TRBV5-1	NA	CASSWQGEVTEAFF	TGCGCCAGCAGCTGGCAGGGTGAGGTCACTGAAGCTTTCTTT
TRBJ2-3	17	NA	TRBV7-2	NA	CASSLLGSAIGTDTQYF	TGTGCCAGCAGCTTGTTGGGCTCGGCTATTGGCACAGATACGCAGTATTTT
TRBJ2-7	16	NA	TRBV27	TRBD1	CASSLEGGTGFYEQYF	TGTGCCAGCAGTTTAGAGGGCGGGACAGGGTTTTACGAGCAGTACTTC
TRBJ2-3	14	NA	TRBV14	NA	CASSRGTPPHTQYF	TGTGCCAGCAGCCGCGGGACTCCCCCACATACGCAGTATTTT
TRBJ1-2	11	NA	TRBV11-3	NA	CASTSEEGYTF	TGTGCCAGCACTTCGGAGGAAGGCTACACCTTC
TRBJ2-3	13	NA	TRBV4-3	TRBD2	CASSGGGKDTQYF	TGCGCCAGCAGCGGGGGGGGGAAAGATACGCAGTATTTT
TRBJ2-1	14	NA	TRBV5-4	TRBD2	CASRLAGGYNEQFF	TGTGCCAGCAGGCTAGCGGGGGGGTACAATGAGCAGTTCTTC
TRBJ2-3	11	few	TRBV2	NA	CASKLAGKQYF	TGTGCCAGCAAGCTCGCGGGTAAGCAGTATTTT
TRBJ1-6	16	NA	TRBV6-5	TRBD1	CASSYGSDRGRSPLHF	TGTGCCAGCAGTTACGGCTCCGACAGGGGGCGATCACCCCTCCACTTT
TRBJ2-3	14	NA	TRBV2	NA	CASSRERERNTQYF	TGTGCCAGCAGCAGGGAACGGGAGAGAAATACGCAGTATTTT
TRBJ2-3	12	NA	TRBV2	NA	CASSEGRDTQYF	TGTGCCAGCAGTGAGGGGCGGGATACGCAGTATTTT
TRBJ1-1	17	NA	TRBV27	TRBD1	CASSPLQGVRANTEAFF	TGTGCCAGCAGTCCCCTACAGGGGGTCCGTGCGAACACTGAAGCTTTCTTT
TRBJ1-2	12	few	TRBV2	TRBD1	CASSGRGQGYTF	TGTGCCAGCAGTGGCAGGGGGCAAGGCTACACCTTC
TRBJ1-1	15	once	TRBV27	NA	CASSLMGGANTEAFF	TGTGCCAGCAGTTTAATGGGGGGTGCGAACACTGAAGCTTTCTTT
TRBJ2-7	12	NA	TRBV5-6	TRBD1	CASSWEQGKQYF	TGTGCCAGCAGCTGGGAACAGGGGAAGCAGTACTTC
TRBJ2-1	15	NA	TRBV11-2	NA	CASLLWGGGDNEQFF	TGTGCCAGCCTTTTGTGGGGAGGGGGGGACAATGAGCAGTTCTTC
TRBJ2-3	15	NA	TRBV4-3	TRBD1	CASSFGGQAQDTQYF	TGCGCCAGCAGCTTCGGGGGACAGGCGCAAGATACGCAGTATTTT
TRBJ2-3	14	NA	TRBV12-5	NA	CASGRGEFTDTQYF	TGTGCTAGTGGGCGGGGAGAGTTCACAGATACGCAGTATTTT
TRBJ2-7	12	NA	TRBV29-1	TRBD2	CSGGGLDYEQYF	TGCAGCGGGGGGGGACTAGACTACGAGCAGTACTTC
TRBJ2-1	14	once	TRBV2	TRBD1	CASSGQGSRNEQFF	TGTGCCAGCAGCGGACAGGGGAGTAGGAATGAGCAGTTCTTC
TRBJ2-6	17	few	TRBV7-2	NA	CASSLAGLGYGANVLTF	TGTGCCAGCAGCTTAGCAGGTCTAGGATATGGGGCCAACGTCCTGACTTTC
TRBJ2-5	15	NA	TRBV10-1	TRBD2	CASSESKTSWETQYF	TGCGCCAGCAGTGAGTCGAAGACTAGCTGGGAGACCCAGTACTTC
TRBJ2-1	13	NA	TRBV10-3	NA	CAIGRENVGEQFF	TGTGCCATCGGACGGGAAAACGTAGGTGAGCAGTTCTTC
TRBJ2-1	15	NA	TRBV29-1	NA	CSVDGTPDSYNEQFF	TGCAGCGTTGATGGGACTCCGGATTCCTACAATGAGCAGTTCTTC
TRBJ2-3	14	NA	TRBV7-9	TRBD2	CASSNSGRSDTQYF	TGTGCCAGCAGCAATAGCGGGAGGTCAGATACGCAGTATTTT
TRBJ2-3	15	NA	TRBV10-3	TRBD2	CAISGASGVGDTQYF	TGTGCCATCAGTGGCGCTAGCGGGGTTGGTGATACGCAGTATTTT
TRBJ2-7	15	NA	TRBV10-2	TRBD2	CASSEAGGYLYEQYF	TGCGCCAGCAGTGAAGCGGGAGGCTATCTATACGAGCAGTACTTC